Following are 20 T cell receptor beta chains from one sample sequenced in a study of blood T cells in healthy people across ages. Primers used in a second PCR of about 6 to 11 cycles were a sample-barcoded 5' primer and a J-beta primer mix. TCRdb reprocessed the 5' RACE reads via MiXCR and lists one record per CDR3 protein. The table lists over a million distinct CDR3 sequences, less than 50% of them singletons. Sequenced material: blood. These receptors came from a woman in her fifties or sixties in good health.

The chain has TRBV11-2 and TRBJ1-3; D not certain. The germline CDR1 and CDR2 sequences are SGHAT and FQNNGV. CDR3 length equals 16 residues. Trimming left V 0 bases short and J 4 bases short, with 13 bases between. The CDR3 DNA sequence: TGTGCCAGCAGCTTAGATGGCGGGCTCCGAGGAAACACCATATATTTT. It is translated as CASSLDGGLRGNTIYF.

The chain couples TRBV7-6 to TRBJ2-7; 8 bases align to TRBD2. The ends lost 5 bases at V and 4 bases at J; junction bases unmatched: 10. CDR3 length: 15 amino acids. Germline values: CDR1 SGHVS, CDR2 FNYEAQ. CDR3 DNA: TGTGCCAGCAGCCTAACCGGGACTAGTCAGTACGAGCAGTACTTC. As protein: CASSLTGTSQYEQYF.

This chain connects TRBV20-1 to TRBJ2-1; 9 bases are shared with TRBD2. J gave up 3 bases and V 6 bases, and 9 bases lay outside the gene matches. This CDR3 contains 15 residues. Germline loops: CDR1 DFQATT, CDR2 SNEGSKA (reference sequence). The CDR3 DNA follows: TGCAGTGCCCCTTTAGCTAGCGGGATCTACAATGAGCAGTTCTTC. This encodes CSAPLASGIYNEQFF.

The chain links TRBV7-2 to TRBJ2-7, with 11 nucleotides matching TRBD2. J gave up 0 bases and V 8 bases, and 6 bases lay outside the gene matches. This CDR3 spans 15 amino acids. The germline gives CDR1 SGHTA, CDR2 FQGNSA. The CDR3 is CASRTGLADSYEQYF. CDR3 bases: TGTGCCAGCCGGACGGGACTAGCGGACTCCTACGAGCAGTACTTC.

The V gene is TRBV28, the J gene TRBJ2-3, with TRBD1 matching 9 bases. The CDR3 is 16 residues long. Germline-derived CDR1 and CDR2 are MDHEN and SYDVKM. V shed 4 bases and J 1 base; nucleotides not matched to a gene: 6. The CDR3 loop is CASSSYRDRGTDTQYF. The DNA of the CDR3 is TGTGCCAGCAGTTCATACCGGGACAGGGGCACAGATACGCAGTATTTT.

This chain uses TRBV20-1 with TRBJ2-5; a weak D match, TRBD1 (6 bases). The CDR3 totals 13 residues. In germline, CDR1 is DFQATT, CDR2 SNEGSKA (reference sequence). V gave up 4 bases and J gave up 1 base, with 10 bases separating them. In DNA, the CDR3 is TGCAGTGCTAAAGCAGGGGCCCAAGAGACCCAGTACTTC. Translated, it gives CSAKAGAQETQYF.

The V gene is TRBV29-1, the J gene TRBJ1-1, with TRBD1 matching over 8 bases. V gave up 4 bases and J gave up 0 bases; unmatched junction bases: 4. Germline loops: CDR1 SQVTM, CDR2 ANQGSEA. This CDR3 is built from 14 residues. The CDR3 DNA reads TGCAGCGTTGGAGGGGACAGGCTGAACACTGAAGCTTTCTTT. Translated: CSVGGDRLNTEAFF.

This clonotype was detected many times. The gene calls are TRBV29-1 and TRBJ2-3; the match to TRBD1 covers 9 bases. CDR1 is SQVTM and CDR2 is ANQGSEA in the germline V gene. The CDR3 length is 15 residues. V dropped 7 bases and J dropped 4; count of bases not matched to a gene: 12. The CDR3: CSATLTGGGSDTQYF. The CDR3 DNA sequence: TGCAGCGCAACCCTGACAGGGGGAGGATCAGATACGCAGTATTTT.

The table lists this clonotype with a count of one. The rearrangement uses TRBV9 and TRBJ2-5, with D perhaps being TRBD1 or TRBD2 (5 bases each). The end of the DNA fits TRBJ2-7 better, so the J call may be wrong. The CDR3 contains 14 residues. Germline CDR1 is SGDLS and CDR2 is YYNGEE. The CDR3 DNA follows: TGTGCCAGCAGCGAGTGGGACCTCACGGGCGAGCAGTACTTC. Its protein product is CASSEWDLTGEQYF.

The chain is built from TRBV7-2 and TRBJ1-2; 7 bases agree with TRBD1. Germline loops: CDR1 SGHTA, CDR2 FQGNSA. This CDR3 spans 12 amino acids. The junction had 6 bases not matched to a gene; V was cut back by 7 bases and J by 7 bases. CDR3 in amino acids: CASNQGEGGYTF. As DNA, the CDR3 is TGTGCCAGCAACCAGGGGGAAGGTGGCTACACCTTC.

This chain joins TRBV6-5 and TRBJ2-6, with D unresolved. Trimming took off 5 bases at V and 2 bases at J, with 7 bases between the two ends. Germline V gene lookup returns CDR1 MNHEY and CDR2 SVGAGI. CDR3 length equals 14 residues. CDR3: CASSPTPGANVLTF. For the CDR3, the DNA is TGTGCCAGCAGTCCAACCCCTGGGGCCAACGTCCTGACTTTC.

V usage is TRBV24-1 and J usage is TRBJ2-3, with D unresolved. Trimming shortened V by 7 bases and J by 3 bases, and 7 bases separated the two germline ends. This CDR3 is 12 amino acids long. Germline CDR1 is KGHDR and CDR2 is SFDVKD. The CDR3 sequence: CATSDMTDTQYF. DNA of the CDR3: TGTGCCACCAGCGACATGACAGATACGCAGTATTTT.

The genes are TRBV12-3 or TRBV12-4 and TRBJ2-4; 9 positions agree with TRBD2. The J call may be wrong; the DNA end is better matched by TRBJ2-7. The CDR3 runs to 14 residues. The CDR3, as DNA: TGTGCCAGCAGTAAACCGGGACTAGCAACCGAGCAGTACTTC. Encoded protein: CASSKPGLATEQYF.

The V call is TRBV6-5, the J call TRBJ2-7; D possibly corresponds to TRBD1 (5 bases). V gave up 0 bases and J gave up 3 bases, with 18 bases separating them. The germline gives CDR1 MNHEY, CDR2 SVGAGI. This CDR3 has 17 amino acids. Here the CDR3 reads CASSYSIGPGRDYEQYF. CDR3 bases: TGTGCCAGCAGTTACTCGATTGGGCCAGGGCGAGACTACGAGCAGTACTTC.

The V call is TRBV20-1, the J call TRBJ1-4, with D possibly matching TRBD1 (6 bases). Trimming left V 6 bases short and J 8 bases short, with 16 bases between. There are 13 residues in the CDR3. Germline V gene lookup returns CDR1 DFQATT and CDR2 SNEGSKA (reference sequence). The CDR3, as DNA: TGCAGTGCCTTCGGGGGGCTCAAGGAAAAACTGTTTTTT. Translating it yields CSAFGGLKEKLFF.

The chain employs TRBV14 and TRBJ2-1, with D perhaps given as TRBD1 or TRBD2 (6 bases each). With the DNA end fitting TRBJ2-7 better, the J assignment may be wrong. CDR1 SGHDN and CDR2 FVKESK come from the germline V gene. The CDR3 has 16 amino acids. CDR3 residues: CASSQFGGGAYNEQYF. DNA of the CDR3: TGTGCCAGCAGCCAATTCGGAGGGGGAGCCTACAATGAGCAGTACTTC.

The chain uses TRBV20-1 and TRBJ2-3; 9 positions agree with TRBD2. The germline V gene encodes CDR1 DFQATT and CDR2 SNEGSKA (reference sequence). The CDR3 runs to 15 residues. CDR3 loop: CSAPLAGVGTDTQYF. In DNA form, the CDR3 reads TGCAGCGCTCCTTTAGCGGGAGTGGGCACAGATACGCAGTATTTT.

Comment on this clonotype: Being one base from a much bigger clone, this may be a read error. The chain employs TRBV7-8 and TRBJ1-6; 9 bases match TRBD1. The V and J ends lost 5 bases and 5 bases, in that order; junction bases with no gene match: 4. Germline lookup yields CDR1 SGHVS and CDR2 FQNEAQ. This CDR3 has 15 amino acids. CDR3 DNA sequence: TGTGCCAGCAGCCCCGGGACAGGGAATAATTCACCCCTCCACTTT. This encodes CASSPGTGNNSPLHF.

This chain links TRBV19 with TRBJ2-7; 9 bases agree with TRBD1. The ends lost 3 bases at V and 7 bases at J; junction bases unmatched: 7. Per germline, CDR1 LNHDA and CDR2 SQIVND (reference sequence). The length of the CDR3 is 14 residues. The CDR3 loop is CASSIRDRVEEQYF. In DNA, the CDR3 is TGTGCCAGTAGTATCCGGGACAGGGTAGAGGAGCAGTACTTC.

The V call is TRBV20-1, the J call TRBJ2-4; 10 bases are shared with TRBD1. Per germline, CDR1 DFQATT and CDR2 SNEGSKA (reference sequence). The trim removed 0 bases at V and 13 bases at J, leaving 9 bases unmatched. This CDR3 spans 14 amino acids. CDR3 coding DNA: TGCAGTGCTAGAGATCCGGGACAGGGGCTGCAGCAGTACTTC. Translating gives CSARDPGQGLQQYF.